The T cell receptor beta chain described here comes from a study of molecular identifiers for immune sequencing clone quantification. Study overall: In replicates, the authors split RNA from roughly 18,000 or 92,000 naive CD8 cells five ways and sequenced four.

This clonotype was recorded many times. Naive CD8 T cells, phenotype CD8+CD4-CCR7+CD45RA+, were sorted. Trimming cost V 4 bases and J 0 bases, with 12 bases left between them. CDR3 length: 15 residues. Per germline, CDR1 SGHNT and CDR2 YYREEE (reference sequence). MiXCR was run by TCRdb on the PCR reads, yielding one entry per CDR3 protein. Of about 640,000 distinct CDR3 sequences listed, 15% to 20% are singletons. V gene TRBV5-4 combines with J gene TRBJ2-3, with D unresolved. This TCR derives from a human donor in good health. Some libraries in this study had Jurkat cell RNA spiked in. Input material: naive CD8+ T cells from blood, with Jurkat cell RNA spiked in. The subset: FACS-sorted CD8+CD4-CCR7+CD45RA+ naive T cells. The chain's CDR3 is CASSDPLYSTDTQYF. CDR3 DNA: TGTGCCAGCAGCGATCCCCTTTATAGCACAGATACGCAGTATTTT.